This record concerns one TCR beta chain sequence. The antigen it binds to is not known. No base quality information exists; no much larger clone differs at one position. The cohort consisted of hundreds of healthy bone marrow donors. At the time of sampling, every cohort member was nominally healthy, though immune exposures that went unrecorded were likely present. The donor was CMV seronegative and was included in the group of about 400 seronegative cohort members. A peripheral blood sample was provided by each donor, and peripheral blood mononuclear cells were used for TCR beta sequencing. The Qiagen DNeasy Blood Extraction Kit was used to extract genomic DNA from the blood cell samples. The library was obtained by the immunoSEQ multiplex PCR assay. For the multiplex PCR, a mixture combining 60 forward primers for TCR Vbeta segments and 13 reverse primers for TCR Jbeta segments was used. A multiplex PCR assay on genomic DNA amplified the CDR3 region of rearranged TCR beta genes. On the Illumina HiSeq System, the amplified TCR beta libraries were sequenced as 87-base-pair reads. As for how the authors treated the data: A later analysis tallied tens of millions of unique TCR beta chains across the 600 to 700 repertoires, and approximately 11 million of those chains were shared by two or more donors. A nearest-neighbor algorithm error-corrected the raw reads and collapsed the reads into unique sequences, merging closely related sequences to remove PCR and sequencing errors. V, D and J gene segments were assigned by aligning CDR3 sequences to IMGT reference sequences. For a sequence to be retained, at least a six-nucleotide match to both a V gene segment and a J gene segment was required. Rearrangements were classified as productive when the CDR3 lacked stop codons and remained in frame with V and J, and all other rearrangements were classified as non-productive. CDR3 was defined by IMGT convention, running from the second conserved V-encoded cysteine to the conserved J-encoded phenylalanine. In an earlier analysis of 587 of the donors, sequences lacking an unambiguous match to a single V gene segment were excluded. An earlier analysis of about 600 of the donors called V segments functional above 56.7% productive rearrangements and segregating when the between-donor standard deviation exceeded 5%. A statistical classification framework was developed to diagnose cytomegalovirus status using the catalog of TCR beta chain sequences. In a later analysis, TCR nucleotide sequences were compared against IMGT/GENE-DB human TR gene sequences so that V and J genes could be assigned. In a later analysis, CDR3 sequences and most-parsimonious VDJ recombination scenarios were assigned using the TCRdist pipeline. In a later analysis, each TCR beta chain was defined by its CDR3 amino acid sequence together with its V-gene family, and reads without a unique V-gene family were excluded. In a later analysis, around 600 highly shared, low-generation-probability nucleotide sequences were removed to address suspected cross-contamination and a sequencing artifact. For each public chain, a later analysis derived a clonal expansion index from normalized ranks of inferred template counts within each repertoire. In a later analysis, generation probabilities were computed using a VDJ recombination model fitted to out-of-frame rearrangements, and the results were checked against IGoR. In a later analysis, TCR-TCR, TCR-HLA and TCR-CMV co-occurrence was scored with hypergeometric tests, and a repertoire-size bias correction was applied to TCR pairs. To estimate false discovery rates, a later analysis permuted the HLA or CMV assignments 20 times. A later analysis grouped co-occurring TCRs with DBSCAN, adding TCRdist sequence similarity when clustering within HLA-allele-positive subsets. Repertoires with fewer than 30,000 or more than 120,000 public chains, plus five repertoires with anomalous nucleotide sharing, were excluded from co-occurrence clustering. Entries here come from immuneACCESS through TCRdb and include only in-frame sequences with V and J called. Some clones fail to appear in such tables; in the studies checked, an unresolved V gene covers under half of the shortfall, and the cause of the remainder is unknown. Clone size and V and J calls were adopted from that table, with D and trimming inferred from the DNA. Recorded for this sample are about 140,000 clones; roughly three quarters of them occurred a single time. The ten largest account for about 0.91% of the sample.

This sample is drawn from a study of cytomegalovirus exposure and HLA in healthy donors (TCRdb year 2017). About the full investigation: In an earlier analysis of 587 of the donors, 276 Gb of sequence data and 100 million or so unique TCR beta sequences from roughly 200 million T cells were reported. Approximately 330 gigabases of sequencing data and tens of millions of unique TCR sequences made up an early release that covered roughly 670 HLA-typed donors. The genetic ancestry cluster associated with self-reported Caucasian donors included 81% of the 350 to 500 genotyped donors. The study was designed to test whether signatures of past pathogen exposure could be identified by cataloging public T cell receptors. The study used immunosequencing to profile the T cell repertoires of under 700 subjects and linked those repertoires to cytomegalovirus serostatus. A separate validation cohort of 100 to 150 different subjects was used in addition to the approximately 670-subject first cohort. To predict cytomegalovirus infection status, the study combined high-throughput TCR immunosequencing, statistical association of individual TCRs with disease status, and machine learning. A later analysis re-analyzed previously published TCR beta repertoires from 660 or so donors and added high-resolution HLA genotyping to study TCR occurrence patterns. Rather than using new phenotypic data, the later analysis identified candidate immune exposures from TCR beta sequences and from how often those sequences occurred across donors. To decide whether each TCR beta V gene segment behaved as functional or pseudogenic, an earlier analysis of over 500 of the donors relied on high-throughput TCR beta sequencing. Donor age, sex, ethnicity and CMV serostatus were compiled together with the repertoire data. Genome-wide SNP genotypes for about 55% of the roughly 670 donors were used in a later genetic analysis, which treated that subset as a discovery cohort. All discovery cohort repertoires had been generated using a single sequencing platform. HLA typing covered class I and class II loci at four-digit resolution. The number of donors typed differed by locus, with 629-630 for A, B, C, DRB1 and DQB1, more than 500 for DQA1, 600 to 610 for DPA1, and approximately 470 for DPB1. About five DR-DQ haplotypes were handled as single units for association and clustering because linkage in the cohort was strong. Among 300 to 500 genotyped donors of the cohort, an average of around 220,000 unique TCR beta nucleotide sequences was sequenced per donor, of which about 18% were non-productive.

On the study overall, not on this receptor specifically: A cluster of highly shared sequence variants was judged likely to be a technical artifact of the sequencing pipeline. A later analysis associated 17,000 or so TCR beta sequences with specific HLA alleles at a false discovery rate of 0.05. Across donors, most TCR sequences were observed very rarely, whereas some public TCRs were present in many individuals. When HLA alleles, especially DR and DQ, strongly co-occurred, TCR associations were difficult to assign to individual alleles. Some IMGT-functional V segments, including TRBV6-2 and TRBV6-3, could not be told apart with the 87-base-pair reads, so those segments were excluded. Because HLA typing was unavailable for some donors at each locus, only the typed subset was used in association tests. In vitro tests confirmed that a few of the cytomegalovirus-associated TCR beta chains recognize cytomegalovirus antigens. The authors suggested that the approach could potentially be extended to other disease states and immunological phenotypes. Because counts were too low, seventeen rarely observed V segments, including chromosome 9 orphons, were left out of the earlier analysis of a few hundred of the donors. A further reported finding was that TCR beta sequences accurately predicted the HLA-A and HLA-B alleles for most subjects in the first cohort. Broadly in line with IMGT annotations, most TCR beta V segments showed up in productive rearrangements about 87% or about 30% of the time in an earlier analysis of around 550 of the donors. CMV serostatus was the only immune exposure information available for the cohort. According to a later analysis, parvovirus B19, influenza, CMV and Epstein-Barr virus appeared linked to several top co-occurrence clusters. A later genetic analysis reported fewer N-insertions in productive TCRs among donors in an Asian-associated ancestry cluster than the approximately 700-donor mean. Correlated functional status among segregating V segments might be attributable to linkage disequilibrium, but an unknown experimental factor could not be ruled out. A later analysis found that most CMV-associated TCR beta chains appeared HLA-restricted, with HLA associations seemingly driven largely by CMV exposure. In a later analysis, the rate of TCR association differed among HLA loci, with DRB1 alleles having the most associated TCRs and HLA-C alleles having the fewest. The presence/absence analyses assumed that sequencing depth was roughly uniform across donors, and that assumption may not be true. V-gene and J-gene trimming of TCR beta chains was associated with a missense DCLRE1C variant in a later genetic analysis, and the association was replicated in an independent cohort. In a later analysis, HLA-associated TCR beta chains showed more clonal expansion and lower generation probabilities than non-associated chains that were equally common. This cohort had only TCR beta chains sequenced, and the lack of alpha or paired-chain data limited which features could be detected. A total of 164 TCR beta chains were listed by the study as associated with cytomegalovirus. Cytomegalovirus status was reported to be diagnosed by the classifier with high specificity and sensitivity in both the original and validation cohorts.

V is cut by 1 base and J by 2 bases, and the space between the germline ends is 11 bases. The germline V gene (reference sequence) specifies PRHDT as CDR1 and FYEKMQ as CDR2. Measured from the cysteine to the phenylalanine, the CDR3 is 16 residues long. Only CDR3 DNA remains: 48 bases, in frame from the first base. The chain is encoded by TRBV13 joined to TRBJ2-2; TRBD2 is perhaps the D gene, given 5 matching bases. The clonotype originates from a man younger than 35 in good health and CMV-seronegative. Sequences were obtained from PBMCs. CDR3 protein: CASSLAGGLNTGELFF. The DNA reads as follows: TGTGCCAGCAGCTTAGCCGGCGGGTTAAACACCGGGGAGCTGTTTTTT.